The 5 T cell receptor beta chains in this list originate from one sample, sequenced in a study of shared clonotypes between healthy human individuals. The naive CD8 fraction comprised CD45RO-negative cells positively selected for CCR7 and excluded terminally differentiated effector memory CD45RA+ cells. TCRdb keeps only in-frame clones here, not all; method: immunoSEQ multiplex PCR. The data show 1.5 million to 2.5 million clones, about 95% seen once. The sequenced material came from naive CD8+ T cells sorted from blood. Receptors were obtained from a man aged 18 to 30 in good health.

V gene TRBV7-9 combines with J gene TRBJ1-1; D is undetermined. The ends were cut back, 4 bases at V and 0 bases at J, with 12 bases in the middle. Looked up from germline, CDR1 is SEHNR and CDR2 is FQNEAQ (reference sequence). The CDR3 covers 15 residues. The CDR3 nucleotides are TGTGCCAGCAGCTCCGGCGGAGGGATGAACACTGAAGCTTTCTTT. Translation gives CASSSGGGMNTEAFF.

The J gene is TRBJ2-7, the V gene TRBV9; possibly TRBD2 for D (5 bases). V gave up 0 bases and J gave up 2 bases, with 9 bases separating them. This CDR3 is built from 14 residues. Germline CDR1 and CDR2: SGDLS and YYNGEE. The CDR3 loop is CASSVGEGPYEQYF. For the CDR3, the DNA is TGTGCCAGCAGCGTAGGTGAGGGCCCCTACGAGCAGTACTTC.

This chain links TRBV5-6 with TRBJ2-5; D might be TRBD1 or TRBD2, each matching 5 bases. This CDR3 is 15 amino acids long. V lost 1 base and J 3 bases, leaving 13 bases between the germline ends. Germline loops: CDR1 SGHDT, CDR2 YYEEEE. CDR3 coding DNA: TGTGCCAGCAGCTTGACTCGGGGCCGAGAAGAGACCCAGTACTTC. This sequence encodes CASSLTRGREETQYF. Variable domain in full (rest from reference TRBV5-6 and TRBJ2-5): DAGVTQSPTHLIKTRGQQVTLRCSPKSGHDTVSWYQQALGQGPQFIFQYYEEEERQRGNFPDRFSGHQFPNYSSELNVNALLLGDSALYLCASSLTRGREETQYFGPGTRLLVL.

This rearrangement joins TRBV2 to TRBJ2-7; D unclear. This CDR3 spans 13 amino acids. Trimming cost V 0 bases and J 7 bases, with 10 bases left between them. Germline V gene sequence: CDR1 SNHLY, CDR2 FYNNEI. The CDR3 reads CASSEAPFWEQYF. The DNA of the CDR3 is TGTGCCAGCAGTGAAGCGCCTTTTTGGGAGCAGTACTTC.

The V call is TRBV27, the J call TRBJ1-1, with D unresolved. V was trimmed by 5 bases and J by 4 bases, leaving 17 bases between them. The length of the CDR3 is 15 residues. Germline-derived CDR1 and CDR2 are MNHEY and SMNVEV (reference sequence). As DNA, the CDR3 is TGTGCCAGCAGTGCAGCGGTTAGGGCGGCCACTGAAGCTTTCTTT. Translating gives CASSAAVRAATEAFF.